This is a list of T cell receptor beta chains from one sample in a study of OX40 agonist ivuxolimab in advanced cancers. Repertoires were generated with immunoSEQ multiplex PCR, while TCRdb's copy carries only in-frame clones and drops some. Of some 77,000 clones listed, just over 90% are singletons. Sequences were derived from CD4+ or CD8+ T cells sorted from blood, sampled in a trial of the OX40 agonist ivuxolimab. Source of these receptors: an adult with an advanced solid tumor such as melanoma, head and neck, liver or kidney cancer. The CDR3 runs from the conserved cysteine through the conserved F or W. The D gene is left open where the match is weak. Size is omitted from some rows. Given values are once, few, many or a class for expanded clones.

TRBJ2-3,TRBD2,-,TRBV28,TGTGCCAGCAGTTTCGGCGGGAGAAGGGCAGATACGCAGTATTTT,CASSFGGRRADTQYF
TRBJ1-1,TRBD1,-,TRBV7-2,TGTGCCAGCAGCGCGAACAGGGGAGCCACTGAAGCTTTCTTT,CASSANRGATEAFF
TRBJ2-3,-,-,TRBV5-4,TGTGCCAGTGGACCAACCCGGAGCGAGTCAGATACGCAGTATTTT,CASGPTRSESDTQYF
TRBJ2-7,-,-,TRBV7-2,TGTGCCAGCAGCTCAGACGGGTATTGGGCCGAGCAGTACTTC,CASSSDGYWAEQYF
TRBJ2-5,-,-,TRBV7-2,TGTGCCAGCAGCCTCCGGGACGCCCAAGAGACCCAGTACTTC,CASSLRDAQETQYF
TRBJ2-2,TRBD2,-,TRBV9,TGTGCCAGCACCTTGGCTAGCGGTACGAACACCGGGGAGCTGTTTTTT,CASTLASGTNTGELFF
TRBJ2-7,TRBD1,-,TRBV19,TGTGCCACTGAGATGGTTGGACAGGGCGGATACGAGCAGTACTTC,CATEMVGQGGYEQYF
TRBJ2-1,TRBD2,-,TRBV7-8,TGTGCCAGCAGCTCCCTCTCGGCGGGAGACTCCTACAATGAGCAGTTCTTC,CASSSLSAGDSYNEQFF
TRBJ1-5,TRBD1,-,TRBV2,TGTGCCAGCAGCATCCAGGGGGTGTCTAGCAATCAGCCCCAGCATTTT,CASSIQGVSSNQPQHF
TRBJ2-1,TRBD2,-,TRBV28,TGTGCCAGCAGTTTTAGGACTAGCACAAATGAGCAGTTCTTC,CASSFRTSTNEQFF
TRBJ1-1,-,-,TRBV6-5,TGTGCCAGCACCATGATCAGGAACCAGAACACTGAAGCTTTCTTT,CASTMIRNQNTEAFF
TRBJ2-1,-,-,TRBV4-2,TGTGCCAGCAGCCAATTCCTCTCGGGAGCTGCCTACAATGAGCAGTTCTTC,CASSQFLSGAAYNEQFF
TRBJ1-1,-,-,TRBV29-1,TGCAGCGTTGAAAATTCCTGGGGTGGGACTGAAGCTTTCTTT,CSVENSWGGTEAFF
TRBJ2-7,TRBD1,-,TRBV5-1,TGCGCCAGCAGCTTGTTAGCGGGACAGGGGGAATACGAGCAGTACTTC,CASSLLAGQGEYEQYF
TRBJ2-5,TRBD2,-,TRBV5-1,TGCGCCAGCAGCCGGGCGGGTTTGGGGACTAGCGACTTCGAGACCCAGTACTTC,CASSRAGLGTSDFETQYF
TRBJ2-7,TRBD2,-,TRBV7-9,TGTGCCAGCAGCCCTGGGGTACTAGCGGGAGGATTCGAGTACTTC,CASSPGVLAGGFEYF
TRBJ1-5,-,-,TRBV6-1,TGTGCCAGCAGTGATTCTGGACACTCATATAGCAATCAGCCCCAGCATTTT,CASSDSGHSYSNQPQHF
TRBJ2-1,TRBD2,-,TRBV7-2,TGTGCCAGCAGCTCACAAGGGACTAGCGAGCAGTTCTTC,CASSSQGTSEQFF
TRBJ2-2,-,-,TRBV5-6,TGTGCCAGCAGCTTGAGGGCTGCGAACACCGGGGAGCTGTTTTTT,CASSLRAANTGELFF
TRBJ2-7,-,-,TRBV9,TGTGCCAGCAGCGTAGACCCGGGAGCTACCTACGAGCAGTACTTC,CASSVDPGATYEQYF
TRBJ2-1,-,once,TRBV9,TGTGCCAGCAGCTCTCCTTTAAGCCATAGGAATGAGCAGTTCTTC,CASSSPLSHRNEQFF
TRBJ1-1,-,-,TRBV6-1,TGTGCCAGCCACAGTCAGGCGAACACTGAAGCTTTCTTT,CASHSQANTEAFF
TRBJ1-2,TRBD1,once,TRBV20-1,TGCAGTGGCGGGACAGGGGGTGGCTACACCTTC,CSGGTGGGYTF
TRBJ2-1,TRBD1,-,TRBV29-1,TGCAGCGCCAGACTGGACAGGGGACAAAACAATGAGCAGTTCTTC,CSARLDRGQNNEQFF
TRBJ2-7,TRBD2,-,TRBV28,TGTGCCAGCAGTTTAGGGGGACTAGCGGCTTCTGAGCAGTACTTC,CASSLGGLAASEQYF